The next 9 T cell receptor beta chains were all read from a single sample in a study of blood T cell repertoires in COVID-19. The method was immunoSEQ multiplex PCR; TCRdb's version includes in-frame clones alone and lacks a portion of them. The sample contains approximately 220,000 clones, more than 75% of which appear only once. The sequenced sample consisted of peripheral blood. These receptors were collected from a man in his 60s who had recovered from COVID-19.

This clone was recorded once. The chain couples TRBV18 to TRBJ2-5, with TRBD2 as a possible D gene (5 bases). This CDR3 contains 15 residues. Germline CDR1 is KGHSH and CDR2 is LQKENI. V lost 0 bases to trimming and J lost 5 bases, with 13 bases between them. The CDR3, as DNA: TGTGCCAGCTCACCACCGGTCAGGACTGGTGAGACCCAGTACTTC. Its translation is CASSPPVRTGETQYF.

The chain employs TRBV6-1 and TRBJ2-5; possible D gene TRBD1, 6 bases. The CDR3 loop spans 14 amino acids. CDR1 MNHNS and CDR2 SASEGT come from the germline V gene. Trimming left V 3 bases short and J 5 bases short, with 13 bases between. CDR3 DNA: TGTGCCAGCAGTGACGGGACACTTCGGGAGACCCAGTACTTC. Translated: CASSDGTLRETQYF.

This chain uses TRBV7-2 with TRBJ2-1; TRBD2 agrees at 11 bases. V lost 5 bases, J lost 0 bases, and 9 bases stayed unmatched. Germline V gives CDR1 SGHTA, CDR2 FQGNSA. There are 18 residues in the CDR3. CDR3 DNA: TGTGCCAGCAGCAGACCTAGCGGGGGGCCGAGCTCCTACAATGAGCAGTTCTTC. Amino acids: CASSRPSGGPSSYNEQFF.

This chain uses TRBV5-1 with TRBJ1-4, with 7 bases that match TRBD1. The CDR3 sequence is 16 residues long. Trimming took 3 bases from V and 0 from J; bases not matched to a gene: 5. Germline assignment: CDR1 SGHRS and CDR2 YFSETQ. CDR3 in DNA: TGCGCCAGCAGCTACGGACAGGCTGCAACTAATGAAAAACTGTTTTTT. This encodes CASSYGQAATNEKLFF.

The chain combines TRBV4-2 with TRBJ2-7, with D perhaps matching TRBD2 (6 bases). Germline V gene sequence: CDR1 LGHNA, CDR2 YNFKEQ. The CDR3 is 15 amino acids. V was clipped by 0 bases and J by 5 bases, with 14 bases between them. The CDR3 DNA follows: TGTGCCAGCAGCCAAGATTACGGGAGCCCTGACGAGCAGTACTTC. This codes for CASSQDYGSPDEQYF.

Remarks on this clone: Other nucleotide sequences from this sample produce the same CDR3. The chain has TRBV19 and TRBJ1-1; no clear D gene. V gave up 1 base and J gave up 1 base, with 4 bases separating them. The CDR3 is 13 residues long. From germline, CDR1 is LNHDA and CDR2 SQIVND (reference sequence). CDR3 loop: CASSIGRNTEAFF. Here the CDR3 DNA reads TGTGCCAGTAGTATAGGCAGGAACACTGAAGCTTTCTTT.

This chain uses TRBV19 with TRBJ1-2; D unresolved. The CDR3 totals 12 residues. Trimming removed 5 bases at V and 6 bases at J, with 10 bases between. Germline CDR1 is LNHDA and CDR2 is SQIVND (reference sequence). This CDR3 reads CASSYGQNGYTF. CDR3 DNA: TGTGCCAGTAGTTATGGGCAGAATGGCTACACCTTC.

This chain uses TRBV9 with TRBJ1-5, with 7 bases aligning to TRBD1. The germline V gene encodes CDR1 SGDLS and CDR2 YYNGEE. The CDR3 spans 15 residues. V gave up 4 bases and J gave up 2 bases; unmatched junction bases: 6. The CDR3 DNA sequence: TGTGCCAGCAGCCAAACAGGGGTGGGCAATCAGCCCCAGCATTTT. Amino acid sequence: CASSQTGVGNQPQHF. Combining the CDR3 with reference TRBV9 and TRBJ1-5 gives the whole variable domain DSGVTQTPKHLITATGQRVTLRCSPRSGDLSVYWYQQSLDQGLQFLIQYYNGEERAKGNILERFSAQQFPDLHSELNLSSLELGDSALYFCASSQTGVGNQPQHFGDGTRLSIL.

V and J are TRBV19 and TRBJ2-3; the match to TRBD2 covers 8 bases. V gave up 6 bases and J gave up 3 bases; unmatched junction bases: 11. Germline CDR1 is LNHDA and CDR2 is SQIVND (reference sequence). The CDR3 length is 16 residues. The CDR3 here is CASSLGLADGTDTQYF. In nucleotides, the CDR3 is TGTGCCAGTAGCCTCGGACTAGCTGATGGGACAGATACGCAGTATTTT.